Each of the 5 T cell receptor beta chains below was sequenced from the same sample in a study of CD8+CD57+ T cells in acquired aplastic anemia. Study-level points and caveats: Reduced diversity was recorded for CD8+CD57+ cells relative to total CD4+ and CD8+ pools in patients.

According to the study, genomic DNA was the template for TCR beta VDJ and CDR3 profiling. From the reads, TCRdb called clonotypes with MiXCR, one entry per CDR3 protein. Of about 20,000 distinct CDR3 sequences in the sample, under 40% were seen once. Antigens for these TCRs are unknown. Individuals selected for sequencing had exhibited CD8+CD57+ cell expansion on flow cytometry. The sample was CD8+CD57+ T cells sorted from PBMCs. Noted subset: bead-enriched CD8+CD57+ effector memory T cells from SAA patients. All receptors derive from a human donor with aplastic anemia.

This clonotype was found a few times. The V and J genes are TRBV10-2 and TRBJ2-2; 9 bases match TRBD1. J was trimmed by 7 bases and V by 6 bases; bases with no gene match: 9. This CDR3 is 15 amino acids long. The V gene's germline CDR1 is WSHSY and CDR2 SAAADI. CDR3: CASRAGQGQNGELFF. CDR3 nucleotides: TGCGCCAGCAGGGCAGGACAGGGGCAGAACGGGGAGCTGTTTTTT.

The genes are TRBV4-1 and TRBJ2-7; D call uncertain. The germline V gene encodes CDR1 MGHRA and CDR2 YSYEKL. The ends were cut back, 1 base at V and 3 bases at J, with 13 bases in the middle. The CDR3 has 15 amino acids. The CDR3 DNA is TGCGCCAGCAGCCAAGTTCAGACGGGTAGCTACGAGCAGTACTTC. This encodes CASSQVQTGSYEQYF.

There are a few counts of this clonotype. The CDR3 sequence: CAISVGGSYNEQFF. The CDR3 DNA reads TGTGCCATCAGTGTCGGCGGGAGCTACAATGAGCAGTTCTTC. V usage is TRBV10-3 and J usage is TRBJ2-1, with 7 bases that match TRBD2. This CDR3 is 14 amino acids long. With V trimmed by 4 bases and J by 3 bases, 3 bases remained unmatched. Germline V lookup: CDR1 ENHRY, CDR2 SYGVKD.

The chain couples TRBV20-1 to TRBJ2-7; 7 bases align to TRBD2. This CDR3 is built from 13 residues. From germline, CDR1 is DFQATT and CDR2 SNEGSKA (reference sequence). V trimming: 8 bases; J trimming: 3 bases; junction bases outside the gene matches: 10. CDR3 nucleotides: TGCAGTAACCGCGTGGGAGGGGACTACGAGCAGTACTTC. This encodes CSNRVGGDYEQYF.

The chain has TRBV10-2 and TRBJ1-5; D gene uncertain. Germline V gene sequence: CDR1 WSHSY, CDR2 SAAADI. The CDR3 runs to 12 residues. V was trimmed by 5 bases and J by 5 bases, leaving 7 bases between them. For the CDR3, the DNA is TGCGCCAGCAGTCCCGGTGATCAGCCCCAGCATTTT. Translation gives CASSPGDQPQHF.